This T cell receptor beta chain emerged from a study of cytomegalovirus exposure and HLA in healthy donors (dated by TCRdb to 2015 to 2018). For the study in its entirety: A later analysis indicated that the 110 or so validation repertoires were generated on the platform also employed for the roughly 720 repertoires of the first cohort. The study aimed to test whether cataloging public T cell receptors could reveal signatures of past pathogen exposure. Besides the first cohort of roughly 640 subjects, a separate validation cohort made up of over a hundred different subjects was used. To predict cytomegalovirus infection status, the study brought together high-throughput TCR immunosequencing, statistical association of individual TCRs with disease status, and machine learning. Summary of the overall study and its limitations: It was suggested by the authors that the approach could potentially be generalized to other disease states and immunological phenotypes. Most TCR sequences were observed very rarely across donors, whereas some public TCRs were present in many individuals. Subsequent analysis determined that TCRs grouped into clusters in the first cohort also showed a tendency toward co-occurrence across the roughly 130 validation repertoires, and roughly 94% of cluster scores exceeded 0. In the study, 164 TCR beta chains were listed as associated with cytomegalovirus. All 120 repertoires were used to score co-occurrence in the validation cohort in a later analysis, because that analysis had no HLA typing for the cohort. A few of the identified cytomegalovirus-associated TCR beta chains were confirmed in vitro to be specific for cytomegalovirus antigens. In both the original and validation cohorts, the classifier was reported to diagnose cytomegalovirus status with high specificity and sensitivity.

The donors belonged to the validation cohort of around 120 subjects, which was separate from the roughly 670-subject first cohort. Note on this clone: No cognate antigen has been identified for it. Qualities for individual bases were not recorded, and no much larger clone is one base off.

CDR1 SGHTA and CDR2 FQGNSA were looked up in the germline V gene. The junction shows trimming of 2 bases on V and 4 bases on J, and the gene matches do not reach 11 bases of it. Including cysteine and phenylalanine, the CDR3 has 19 amino acids. Only CDR3 DNA is held: 57 bases, read in frame from base 1. The method was the immunoSEQ multiplex PCR assay. As for the original processing: To diagnose cytomegalovirus status from the catalog of TCR beta chain sequences, a statistical classification framework was built. TCRdb carries this immuneACCESS record with in-frame sequences only. Its versions omit some clonotypes, under half of them owing to an unresolved V gene in the studies checked, with the rest unexplained. V and J calls and clone size are as listed in that table; D and trimming were resolved from the DNA. This sample lists 150,000 to 200,000 clones; approximately 86% were detected once. About 2.3% of the sample is in the top ten clones.

This receptor was identified in a man aged 25 to 45 in good health and CMV-seropositive. Sequenced: PBMCs. The chain employs TRBV7-2 and TRBJ2-7, and TRBD2 matches 16 of the central bases. The nucleotides read TGTGCCAGCAGCTTAAGGCGGGGACTAGCGGGGGGGCCTAGGTACGAGCAGTACTTC. Protein translation: CASSLRRGLAGGPRYEQYF.